This T cell receptor beta chain is from a study of T cells in Graves' hyperthyroidism and ophthalmopathy. Study-wide points: The model foresaw ophthalmopathy a median around seven months prior to onset.

The investigators amplified TCR beta CDR3 regions from RNA transcripts. The HTBI primer set served for first-round RT-PCR of the TCR CDR3. TCRdb re-derived calls from the multiplex PCR reads in MiXCR, one entry per CDR3 protein. The sample has about 200,000 distinct CDR3 sequences; roughly a sixth are singletons. This clonotype was picked up many times. Its target is not known. Sample: blood. This TCR derives from a woman aged 45-60 years with Graves' hyperthyroidism.

CDR3 coding DNA: TGTGCCAGCAGCATGGTGACAGGCCTCTCTGGAAACACCATATATTTT. Encoded protein: CASSMVTGLSGNTIYF. J is TRBJ1-3 and V is TRBV11-3; D perhaps matches TRBD1 (6 bases). Germline V gene lookup returns CDR1 SGHNT and CDR2 YENEEA. V was cut by 5 bases and J by 0 bases, with 14 bases left in between. The CDR3 runs 16 residues. Supplemented by reference TRBV11-3 and TRBJ1-3, the full variable domain reads EAGVVQSPRYKIIEKKQPVAFWCNPISGHNTLYWYLQNLGQGPELLIRYENEEAVDDSQLPKDRFSAERLKGVDSTLKIQPAELGDSAVYLCASSMVTGLSGNTIYFGEGSWLTVV.